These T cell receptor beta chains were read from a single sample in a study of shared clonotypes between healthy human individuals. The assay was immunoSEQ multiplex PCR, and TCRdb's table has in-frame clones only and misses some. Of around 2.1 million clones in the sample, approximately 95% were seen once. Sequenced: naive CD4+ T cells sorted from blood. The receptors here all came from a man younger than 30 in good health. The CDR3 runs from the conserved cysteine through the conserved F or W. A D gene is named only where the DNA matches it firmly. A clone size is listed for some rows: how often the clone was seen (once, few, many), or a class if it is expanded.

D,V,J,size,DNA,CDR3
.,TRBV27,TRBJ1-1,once,TGTGCCAGCAGTGCCCCGGGGGGGGCGGGGACTGAAGCTTTCTTT,CASSAPGGAGTEAFF
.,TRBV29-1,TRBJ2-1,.,TGCAGCGTTGAGGGGGTAGGGGTTAATGAGCAGTTCTTC,CSVEGVGVNEQFF
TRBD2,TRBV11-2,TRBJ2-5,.,TGTGCCAGCAGCTTAGTTAGCGGGGGGATGGTGGAGACCCAGTACTTC,CASSLVSGGMVETQYF
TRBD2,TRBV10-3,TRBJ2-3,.,TGTGCCAGCACAGGACTAGAAGGAGATACGCAGTATTTT,CASTGLEGDTQYF
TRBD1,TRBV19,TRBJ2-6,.,TGTGCCAGTAGTATAGCAGGGGGATACTCTGGGGCCAACGTCCTGACTTTC,CASSIAGGYSGANVLTF
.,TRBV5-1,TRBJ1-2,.,TGCGCCAGCAGCCCCGGGGGAGATAACTATGGCTACACCTTC,CASSPGGDNYGYTF
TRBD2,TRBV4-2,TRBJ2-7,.,TGTGCCAGCAGCCAAGACTTAAGAGGGACTAGCGGGGGGGCCTACGAGCAGTACTTC,CASSQDLRGTSGGAYEQYF
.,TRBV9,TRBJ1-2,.,TGTGCCAGCAGCGTAAGGGAATATGGCTACACCTTC,CASSVREYGYTF
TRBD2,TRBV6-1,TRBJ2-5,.,TGTGCCAGCAGTGAAGGGAAGCGGGAGGTAGAAGAGACCCAGTACTTC,CASSEGKREVEETQYF
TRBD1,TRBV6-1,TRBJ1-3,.,TGTGCCAGCGGCAGGCAGGGGGGCTCCGGAAACACCATATATTTT,CASGRQGGSGNTIYF
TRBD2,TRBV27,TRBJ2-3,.,TGTGCCAGCAGTTCTCCGGGGGGGAGCACAGATACGCAGTATTTT,CASSSPGGSTDTQYF
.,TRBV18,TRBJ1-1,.,TGTGCCAGCAATAGCCAAATTCGGGGTGAAGCTTTCTTT,CASNSQIRGEAFF
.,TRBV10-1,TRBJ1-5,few,TGCGCCAGCAGCTCAGGGCTTAGCAATCAGCCCCAGCATTTT,CASSSGLSNQPQHF
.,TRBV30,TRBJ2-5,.,TGTGCCTGGAGTCGAGGGGTGGGAGAGACCCAGTACTTC,CAWSRGVGETQYF
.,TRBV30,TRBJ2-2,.,TGTGCCTTTAATCCGGGACACCTGAACACCGGGGAGCTGTTTTTT,CAFNPGHLNTGELFF
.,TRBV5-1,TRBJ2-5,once,TGCGCCAGCAGCTCAGGACAGAAAGAGACCCAGTACTTC,CASSSGQKETQYF
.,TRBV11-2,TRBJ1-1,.,TGTGCCAGCAGCTTAGATCGGACGGCCTTGGGGGACACTGAAGCTTTCTTT,CASSLDRTALGDTEAFF
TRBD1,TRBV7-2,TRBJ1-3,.,TGTGCCAGCAGCCCAGACAGGGGCTTTGGAAACACCATATATTTT,CASSPDRGFGNTIYF
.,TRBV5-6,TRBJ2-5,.,TGTGCCAGCAGCTCGCACCTGGCCAAGTCATCGGAGACCCAGTACTTC,CASSSHLAKSSETQYF
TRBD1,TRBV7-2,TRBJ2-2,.,TGTGCCAGCAGCTTAGTAGGGACAGCAGCGAACACCGGGGAGCTGTTTTTT,CASSLVGTAANTGELFF
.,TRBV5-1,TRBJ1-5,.,TGCGCCAGCAAGCCGGGGCCGGAGAGCAATCAGCCCCAGCATTTT,CASKPGPESNQPQHF
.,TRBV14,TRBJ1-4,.,TGTGCCACCAGGAAGGGGGGTACTAATGAAAAACTGTTTTTT,CATRKGGTNEKLFF
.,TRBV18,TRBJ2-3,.,TGTGCCAGCTCACCACCGGTTAGCACAGATACGCAGTATTTT,CASSPPVSTDTQYF
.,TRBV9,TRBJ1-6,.,TGTGCCAGCAGCGTAGAGGGAGGGTTCGGTTCACCCCTCCACTTT,CASSVEGGFGSPLHF
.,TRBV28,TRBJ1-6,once,TGTGCCAGCAGTAAAGGGGGCTATAATTCACCCCTCCACTTT,CASSKGGYNSPLHF
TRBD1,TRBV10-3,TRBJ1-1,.,TGTGCCATCAGTAAGGGGGCAGGTGAAGCTTTCTTT,CAISKGAGEAFF
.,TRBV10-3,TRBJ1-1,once,TGTGCCATCGGGCAGGGCACTGAAGCTTTCTTT,CAIGQGTEAFF
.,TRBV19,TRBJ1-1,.,TGTGCCAGTAGTAATACAGGGGAAGCTTTCTTT,CASSNTGEAFF
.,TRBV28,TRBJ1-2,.,TGTGCCAGCAGTTCCCTTTCCGGGGCTAACTATGGCTACACCTTC,CASSSLSGANYGYTF
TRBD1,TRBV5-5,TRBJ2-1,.,TGTGCCAGCAGCCTTGACAGGGCCTACAATGAGCAGTTCTTC,CASSLDRAYNEQFF
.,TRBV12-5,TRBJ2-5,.,TGTGCTAGTGGCGGAGAGACCCAGTACTTC,CASGGETQYF
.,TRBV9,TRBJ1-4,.,TGTGCCAGCAGCCCCCGGGAGGGAGGGAATGAAAAACTGTTTTTT,CASSPREGGNEKLFF
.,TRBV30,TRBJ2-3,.,TGTGCCTGGAAACAGGGAGATACGCAGTATTTT,CAWKQGDTQYF
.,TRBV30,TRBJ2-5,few,TGTGCCTGGAGTGGCAGCGGGGAGACCCAGTACTTC,CAWSGSGETQYF
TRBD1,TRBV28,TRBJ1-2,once,TGTGCCAGCAGTTCCGGGACAGGGTACTATGGCTACACCTTC,CASSSGTGYYGYTF
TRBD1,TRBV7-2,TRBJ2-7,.,TGTGCCAGCAGCTTAGAGGGACAGGGCCCTAGCTCCTACGAGCAGTACTTC,CASSLEGQGPSSYEQYF
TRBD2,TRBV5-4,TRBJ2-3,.,TGTGCCAGCAGCCCCGGGACTAGCGTTGGAGATACGCAGTATTTT,CASSPGTSVGDTQYF
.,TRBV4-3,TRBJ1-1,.,TGCGCCAGCAGCTCACAATTGAACACTGAAGCTTTCTTT,CASSSQLNTEAFF
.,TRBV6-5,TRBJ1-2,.,TGTGCCAGCAGTTACCTTTCAGGGAGGGACGGCTACACCTTC,CASSYLSGRDGYTF
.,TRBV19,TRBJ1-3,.,TGTGCCAGTATGAAGTACCTCTCTGGAAACACCATATATTTT,CASMKYLSGNTIYF
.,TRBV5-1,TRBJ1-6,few,TGCGCCAGCAGCTTGGAAGCAATCAATTCACCCCTCCACTTT,CASSLEAINSPLHF
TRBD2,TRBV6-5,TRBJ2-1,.,TGTGCCAGCAGTAGCACTAGCGGGGGGGGAGGTGAGCAGTTCTTC,CASSSTSGGGGEQFF
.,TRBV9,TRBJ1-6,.,TGTGCCAGCAGTGGCGGCCCGCTTAATTCACCCCTCCACTTT,CASSGGPLNSPLHF
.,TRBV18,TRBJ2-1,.,TGTGCCAGCTCACCAAGGCAGCCCGACTCCTACAATGAGCAGTTCTTC,CASSPRQPDSYNEQFF
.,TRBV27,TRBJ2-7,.,TGTGCCAGCAGTTCTGGTATCAACGAGCAGTACTTC,CASSSGINEQYF
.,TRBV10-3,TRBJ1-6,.,TGTGCCATCACGGGGGAAGGGAATTCACCCCTCCACTTT,CAITGEGNSPLHF
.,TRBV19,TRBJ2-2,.,TGTGCCAGTACGATGGACCGGGCCTCGAACACCGGGGAGCTGTTTTTT,CASTMDRASNTGELFF
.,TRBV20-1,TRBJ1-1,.,TGCAGTGCTAGTGGAGGTGGGAAAGCTTTCTTT,CSASGGGKAFF
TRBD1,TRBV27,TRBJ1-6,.,TGTGCCAGCAGTTTATTGGGACAGGGCAACTCACCCCTCCACTTT,CASSLLGQGNSPLHF
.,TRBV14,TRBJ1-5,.,TGTGCCAGCAGCCAACCTAATCAGCCCCAGCATTTT,CASSQPNQPQHF
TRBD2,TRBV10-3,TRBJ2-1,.,TGTGCCATCAGTGAGGAGCACCCTCTAGCGGGAGGAAGTAATGAGCAGTTCTTC,CAISEEHPLAGGSNEQFF
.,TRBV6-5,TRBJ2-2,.,TGTGCCAGCTCTTCGTCTTTCACCGGGGAGCTGTTTTTT,CASSSSFTGELFF
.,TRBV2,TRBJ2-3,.,TGTGCCAGCAGGATTACCCGTTCGGATACGCAGTATTTT,CASRITRSDTQYF
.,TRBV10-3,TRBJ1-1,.,TGTGCCATCAGTGGGAACACTGAAGCTTTCTTT,CAISGNTEAFF
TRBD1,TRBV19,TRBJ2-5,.,TGTGCCAGTAGAAGGACAGGGGCGGGCGAGACCCAGTACTTC,CASRRTGAGETQYF